This T cell receptor beta chain was recovered during a study of cytomegalovirus exposure and HLA in healthy donors. Amplification used 60 Vbeta primers and 13 Jbeta primers. Libraries were prepared by immunoSEQ multiplex PCR; TCRdb keeps only in-frame clonotypes and omits some of them. The sample lists fewer than 200,000 clones, approximately 77% occurring once. Study results and limitations: Further analysis, carried out later, found HLA-associated TCR beta chains more clonally expanded than equally common other chains. Cytomegalovirus-associated status was assigned to 164 TCR beta chains. The authors confirmed in vitro that three CMV-associated chains were specific for CMV antigens. Certain sequence variants were highly shared and formed a cluster, and this cluster was likely a sequencing artifact.

Comments on this clone: Its antigen is undetermined.

Unmatched junction bases numbered 9, after V lost 0 bases and J lost 8 bases. The CDR3 consists of 15 residues. Germline-derived CDR1 and CDR2 are SGHAT and FQNNGV. The sequencing sample was made of PBMCs. The chain couples TRBV11-2 to TRBJ1-2; TRBD1 matches at 7 bases. This receptor was taken from a male donor in good health and CMV-seronegative. This CDR3 is CASSLDRGRGSGYTF. The CDR3 DNA reads as TGTGCCAGCAGCTTAGATCGTGGCAGGGGGTCAGGCTACACCTTC.